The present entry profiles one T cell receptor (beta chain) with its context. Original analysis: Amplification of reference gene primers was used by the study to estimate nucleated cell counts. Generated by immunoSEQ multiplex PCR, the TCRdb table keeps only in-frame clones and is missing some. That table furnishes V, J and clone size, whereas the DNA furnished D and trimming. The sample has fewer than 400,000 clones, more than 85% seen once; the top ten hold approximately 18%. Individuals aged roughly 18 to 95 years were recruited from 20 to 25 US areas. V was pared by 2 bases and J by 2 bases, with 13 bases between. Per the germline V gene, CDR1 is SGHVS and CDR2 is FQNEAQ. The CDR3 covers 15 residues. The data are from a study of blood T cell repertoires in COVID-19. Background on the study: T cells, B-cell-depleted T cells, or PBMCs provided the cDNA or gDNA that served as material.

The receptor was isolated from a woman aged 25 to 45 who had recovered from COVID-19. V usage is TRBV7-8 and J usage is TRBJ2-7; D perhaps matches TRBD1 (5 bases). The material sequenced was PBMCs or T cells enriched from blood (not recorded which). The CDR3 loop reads CASSLRSGATYEQYF. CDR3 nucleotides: TGTGCCAGCAGCTTACGAAGTGGGGCAACCTACGAGCAGTACTTC.